Reported below is one T cell receptor beta chain. Its antigen remains undetermined. No quality values exist for individual bases; no much larger clone is one base distant. The CDR3 runs 14 residues from the cysteine to the phenylalanine. Of the read, only the CDR3 DNA is kept; its 42 bases are in frame from base 1. The V and J ends are trimmed by 2 bases and 1 base, leaving 6 bases between them. The germline V gene encodes CDR1 MNHEY and CDR2 SVGAGI. The method was the immunoSEQ multiplex PCR assay. For the multiplex PCR, a mixture combining 60 forward primers for TCR Vbeta segments and 13 reverse primers for TCR Jbeta segments was used. The CDR3 region of rearranged TCR beta genes was amplified from genomic DNA by a multiplex PCR assay. On the Illumina HiSeq System, the amplified TCR beta libraries were sequenced as 87-base-pair reads. The original pipeline was this. In a later analysis, 77 million or so unique TCR beta chains were counted across the roughly 700 repertoires, and about 9.9 million of these chains were shared by at least two donors. Raw reads were error-corrected and collapsed into unique sequences with a nearest-neighbor algorithm that merged closely related sequences to remove PCR and sequencing errors. Alignment of CDR3 sequences to IMGT reference sequences was used to assign V, D and J gene segments. For a sequence to be retained, a match of at least six nucleotides was required to both a V gene segment and a J gene segment. Rearrangements were classified as productive when the CDR3 lacked stop codons and remained in frame with V and J, and all other rearrangements were classified as non-productive. CDR3 was defined by IMGT convention, running from the second conserved V-encoded cysteine to the conserved J-encoded phenylalanine. Sequences without an unambiguous match to a single V gene segment were excluded from the earlier analysis of several hundred of the donors. In an earlier analysis of approximately 560 of the donors, a V segment was called functional when productive rearrangements were above 56.7%, and segregating when the standard deviation between donors exceeded 5%. A statistical classification framework was built for diagnosing cytomegalovirus status from the catalog of TCR beta chain sequences. In a later analysis, TCR nucleotide sequences were compared against IMGT/GENE-DB human TR gene sequences so that V and J genes could be assigned. A later analysis assigned CDR3 sequences and most-parsimonious VDJ recombination scenarios with the TCRdist pipeline. A later analysis defined each TCR beta chain by its CDR3 amino acid sequence plus V-gene family, and excluded reads lacking a unique V-gene family. To address suspected cross-contamination and a sequencing artifact, a later analysis removed some 620 highly shared, low-generation-probability nucleotide sequences. A later analysis calculated a clonal expansion index for each public chain from normalized within-repertoire ranks of inferred template counts. In a later analysis, generation probabilities were computed using a VDJ recombination model fitted to out-of-frame rearrangements, and the results were checked against IGoR. In a later analysis, TCR-TCR, TCR-HLA and TCR-CMV co-occurrence was scored with hypergeometric tests, and a repertoire-size bias correction was applied to TCR pairs. A later analysis estimated false discovery rates by permuting HLA or CMV assignments 20 times. In a later analysis, co-occurring TCRs were grouped using DBSCAN, and TCRdist sequence similarity was added for clustering within HLA-allele-positive subsets. Repertoires with fewer than 30,000 or more than 120,000 public chains, plus five repertoires with anomalous nucleotide sharing, were excluded from co-occurrence clustering. The immuneACCESS repertoire file appears here via TCRdb, limited to in-frame rearrangements. These files lack a portion of the clones; in checked studies, under half of the deficit traces to unresolved V genes, and the cause of the others is not known. V and J calls and clone size come straight from that table; D and trimming were deduced from the DNA. Within this sample are 170,000 or so clones, with roughly 90% of them counted one time only. Jointly, the top ten make up approximately 2% of the sample.

The cohort was made up of 666 healthy bone marrow donors. All cohort members were sampled while nominally healthy, although unrecorded immune exposures were likely present. The donor tested CMV seronegative, placing the donor among the 352 seronegative members of the cohort. A peripheral blood sample was provided by each donor, and peripheral blood mononuclear cells were used for TCR beta sequencing. Genomic DNA extraction from the blood cell samples was performed with the Qiagen DNeasy Blood Extraction Kit. This sample is drawn from a study of cytomegalovirus exposure and HLA in healthy donors (dated by TCRdb to 2015 to 2018). For context, the study as a whole: In an earlier analysis of 450 to 750 of the donors, approximately 260 Gb of sequence data and 90 million to 120 million unique TCR beta sequences from about 190 million T cells were reported. The study used immunosequencing to profile the T cell repertoires of about 670 subjects and linked those repertoires to cytomegalovirus serostatus. To study patterns of TCR occurrence, a later analysis re-analyzed previously published TCR beta repertoires from 666 donors and added high-resolution HLA genotyping. Donor age, sex, ethnicity and CMV serostatus were compiled alongside the repertoire data. Every discovery cohort repertoire had been produced on one sequencing platform. Among the roughly 400 genotyped donors, around 81% belonged to the genetic ancestry cluster associated with self-reported Caucasian donors. Genome-wide SNP genotypes for about 55% of the roughly 670 donors were used in a later genetic analysis, which treated that subset as a discovery cohort. Across around 400 genotyped donors of the cohort, an average of about 200,000 unique TCR beta nucleotide sequences per donor were sequenced, and roughly 20% of those sequences were non-productive. High-throughput TCR immunosequencing, statistical association of individual TCRs with disease status, and machine learning were combined to predict cytomegalovirus infection status. In an earlier analysis of a few hundred of the donors, high-throughput TCR beta sequencing was used to judge whether each TCR beta V gene segment behaved as functional or pseudogenic. An early release covering just under 650 HLA-typed donors comprised 250 to 350 gigabases of sequencing data and tens of millions of unique TCR sequences. The number of donors typed differed by locus, with about 620-630 for A, B, C, DRB1 and DQB1, 522 for DQA1, some 570 for DPA1, and roughly 450 for DPB1. In the later analysis, no new phenotypic data were used to find candidate immune exposures; instead, reliance was placed on TCR beta sequences and their occurrence across donors. HLA typing covered class I and class II loci at four-digit resolution. Roughly five DR-DQ haplotypes were handled as single units for association and clustering, since linkage in the cohort was strong. The study aimed to test whether signatures of past pathogen exposure could be identified by cataloging public T cell receptors. Besides the first cohort of roughly 660 subjects, a separate validation cohort made up of around 120 different subjects was used.

Overall results and qualifications from the work: In an earlier analysis of approximately 590 of the donors, most TCR beta V segments appeared in productive rearrangements about 90% or about 30% of the time, broadly matching IMGT annotations. In a later analysis, 15,000 to 20,000 TCR beta sequences were associated with specific HLA alleles at a false discovery rate of 0.05. Roughly uniform sequencing depth across donors was assumed in presence/absence analyses, although this assumption may not hold. A further reported finding was that TCR beta sequences accurately predicted the HLA-A and HLA-B alleles for most subjects in the first cohort. According to a later analysis, most CMV-associated TCR beta chains appeared to be HLA-restricted, and the HLA associations seemed to be driven largely by CMV exposure. The authors suggested that the approach could potentially be generalized to other disease states and immunological phenotypes. For the cohort, immune exposure information was limited to CMV serostatus. A group of highly shared sequence variants was considered likely to be a technical artifact of the sequencing pipeline. The classifier was reported to diagnose cytomegalovirus status with high specificity and sensitivity in both the original cohort and the validation cohort. Across donors, most TCR sequences were observed very rarely, whereas some public TCRs were present in many individuals. In vitro tests confirmed that a few of the cytomegalovirus-associated TCR beta chains recognize cytomegalovirus antigens. In this cohort, only TCR beta chains were sequenced, and detectable features were limited by the absence of alpha or paired-chain data. A later genetic analysis reported fewer N-insertions in productive TCRs among donors in an Asian-associated ancestry cluster than the roughly 620-donor mean. A later analysis found that TCR association rates varied across HLA loci, with DRB1 alleles showing the most associated TCRs and HLA-C alleles the fewest. Compared with equally common non-associated chains, HLA-associated TCR beta chains in a later analysis were more clonally expanded and had lower generation probabilities. The study listed 164 TCR beta chains as associated with cytomegalovirus. Because the 87-base-pair reads could not distinguish some IMGT-functional V segments, including TRBV6-2 and TRBV6-3, those segments were excluded. Linkage disequilibrium might explain the correlated functional status among segregating V segments, but an unknown experimental factor could not be ruled out. Because HLA typing was unavailable for some donors at each locus, only the typed subset was used in association tests. According to a later analysis, parvovirus B19, influenza, CMV and Epstein-Barr virus appeared linked to several top co-occurrence clusters. V-gene and J-gene trimming of TCR beta chains was associated with a missense DCLRE1C variant in a later genetic analysis, and the association was replicated in an independent cohort. Strong co-occurrence of HLA alleles, especially DR and DQ, made assigning TCR associations to individual alleles difficult. Over 15 rarely observed V segments, including chromosome 9 orphons, were excluded from the earlier analysis of some 590 of the donors because counts were too low.

This clonotype was obtained from a woman aged 18-29 years in good health and CMV-seronegative. The chain links TRBV6-5 with TRBJ2-4, with no confident D gene call. Input material: PBMCs. The nucleotides read TGTGCCAGCAGTTACACCAGGGCCAAAAACATTCAGTACTTC. It translates to CASSYTRAKNIQYF.